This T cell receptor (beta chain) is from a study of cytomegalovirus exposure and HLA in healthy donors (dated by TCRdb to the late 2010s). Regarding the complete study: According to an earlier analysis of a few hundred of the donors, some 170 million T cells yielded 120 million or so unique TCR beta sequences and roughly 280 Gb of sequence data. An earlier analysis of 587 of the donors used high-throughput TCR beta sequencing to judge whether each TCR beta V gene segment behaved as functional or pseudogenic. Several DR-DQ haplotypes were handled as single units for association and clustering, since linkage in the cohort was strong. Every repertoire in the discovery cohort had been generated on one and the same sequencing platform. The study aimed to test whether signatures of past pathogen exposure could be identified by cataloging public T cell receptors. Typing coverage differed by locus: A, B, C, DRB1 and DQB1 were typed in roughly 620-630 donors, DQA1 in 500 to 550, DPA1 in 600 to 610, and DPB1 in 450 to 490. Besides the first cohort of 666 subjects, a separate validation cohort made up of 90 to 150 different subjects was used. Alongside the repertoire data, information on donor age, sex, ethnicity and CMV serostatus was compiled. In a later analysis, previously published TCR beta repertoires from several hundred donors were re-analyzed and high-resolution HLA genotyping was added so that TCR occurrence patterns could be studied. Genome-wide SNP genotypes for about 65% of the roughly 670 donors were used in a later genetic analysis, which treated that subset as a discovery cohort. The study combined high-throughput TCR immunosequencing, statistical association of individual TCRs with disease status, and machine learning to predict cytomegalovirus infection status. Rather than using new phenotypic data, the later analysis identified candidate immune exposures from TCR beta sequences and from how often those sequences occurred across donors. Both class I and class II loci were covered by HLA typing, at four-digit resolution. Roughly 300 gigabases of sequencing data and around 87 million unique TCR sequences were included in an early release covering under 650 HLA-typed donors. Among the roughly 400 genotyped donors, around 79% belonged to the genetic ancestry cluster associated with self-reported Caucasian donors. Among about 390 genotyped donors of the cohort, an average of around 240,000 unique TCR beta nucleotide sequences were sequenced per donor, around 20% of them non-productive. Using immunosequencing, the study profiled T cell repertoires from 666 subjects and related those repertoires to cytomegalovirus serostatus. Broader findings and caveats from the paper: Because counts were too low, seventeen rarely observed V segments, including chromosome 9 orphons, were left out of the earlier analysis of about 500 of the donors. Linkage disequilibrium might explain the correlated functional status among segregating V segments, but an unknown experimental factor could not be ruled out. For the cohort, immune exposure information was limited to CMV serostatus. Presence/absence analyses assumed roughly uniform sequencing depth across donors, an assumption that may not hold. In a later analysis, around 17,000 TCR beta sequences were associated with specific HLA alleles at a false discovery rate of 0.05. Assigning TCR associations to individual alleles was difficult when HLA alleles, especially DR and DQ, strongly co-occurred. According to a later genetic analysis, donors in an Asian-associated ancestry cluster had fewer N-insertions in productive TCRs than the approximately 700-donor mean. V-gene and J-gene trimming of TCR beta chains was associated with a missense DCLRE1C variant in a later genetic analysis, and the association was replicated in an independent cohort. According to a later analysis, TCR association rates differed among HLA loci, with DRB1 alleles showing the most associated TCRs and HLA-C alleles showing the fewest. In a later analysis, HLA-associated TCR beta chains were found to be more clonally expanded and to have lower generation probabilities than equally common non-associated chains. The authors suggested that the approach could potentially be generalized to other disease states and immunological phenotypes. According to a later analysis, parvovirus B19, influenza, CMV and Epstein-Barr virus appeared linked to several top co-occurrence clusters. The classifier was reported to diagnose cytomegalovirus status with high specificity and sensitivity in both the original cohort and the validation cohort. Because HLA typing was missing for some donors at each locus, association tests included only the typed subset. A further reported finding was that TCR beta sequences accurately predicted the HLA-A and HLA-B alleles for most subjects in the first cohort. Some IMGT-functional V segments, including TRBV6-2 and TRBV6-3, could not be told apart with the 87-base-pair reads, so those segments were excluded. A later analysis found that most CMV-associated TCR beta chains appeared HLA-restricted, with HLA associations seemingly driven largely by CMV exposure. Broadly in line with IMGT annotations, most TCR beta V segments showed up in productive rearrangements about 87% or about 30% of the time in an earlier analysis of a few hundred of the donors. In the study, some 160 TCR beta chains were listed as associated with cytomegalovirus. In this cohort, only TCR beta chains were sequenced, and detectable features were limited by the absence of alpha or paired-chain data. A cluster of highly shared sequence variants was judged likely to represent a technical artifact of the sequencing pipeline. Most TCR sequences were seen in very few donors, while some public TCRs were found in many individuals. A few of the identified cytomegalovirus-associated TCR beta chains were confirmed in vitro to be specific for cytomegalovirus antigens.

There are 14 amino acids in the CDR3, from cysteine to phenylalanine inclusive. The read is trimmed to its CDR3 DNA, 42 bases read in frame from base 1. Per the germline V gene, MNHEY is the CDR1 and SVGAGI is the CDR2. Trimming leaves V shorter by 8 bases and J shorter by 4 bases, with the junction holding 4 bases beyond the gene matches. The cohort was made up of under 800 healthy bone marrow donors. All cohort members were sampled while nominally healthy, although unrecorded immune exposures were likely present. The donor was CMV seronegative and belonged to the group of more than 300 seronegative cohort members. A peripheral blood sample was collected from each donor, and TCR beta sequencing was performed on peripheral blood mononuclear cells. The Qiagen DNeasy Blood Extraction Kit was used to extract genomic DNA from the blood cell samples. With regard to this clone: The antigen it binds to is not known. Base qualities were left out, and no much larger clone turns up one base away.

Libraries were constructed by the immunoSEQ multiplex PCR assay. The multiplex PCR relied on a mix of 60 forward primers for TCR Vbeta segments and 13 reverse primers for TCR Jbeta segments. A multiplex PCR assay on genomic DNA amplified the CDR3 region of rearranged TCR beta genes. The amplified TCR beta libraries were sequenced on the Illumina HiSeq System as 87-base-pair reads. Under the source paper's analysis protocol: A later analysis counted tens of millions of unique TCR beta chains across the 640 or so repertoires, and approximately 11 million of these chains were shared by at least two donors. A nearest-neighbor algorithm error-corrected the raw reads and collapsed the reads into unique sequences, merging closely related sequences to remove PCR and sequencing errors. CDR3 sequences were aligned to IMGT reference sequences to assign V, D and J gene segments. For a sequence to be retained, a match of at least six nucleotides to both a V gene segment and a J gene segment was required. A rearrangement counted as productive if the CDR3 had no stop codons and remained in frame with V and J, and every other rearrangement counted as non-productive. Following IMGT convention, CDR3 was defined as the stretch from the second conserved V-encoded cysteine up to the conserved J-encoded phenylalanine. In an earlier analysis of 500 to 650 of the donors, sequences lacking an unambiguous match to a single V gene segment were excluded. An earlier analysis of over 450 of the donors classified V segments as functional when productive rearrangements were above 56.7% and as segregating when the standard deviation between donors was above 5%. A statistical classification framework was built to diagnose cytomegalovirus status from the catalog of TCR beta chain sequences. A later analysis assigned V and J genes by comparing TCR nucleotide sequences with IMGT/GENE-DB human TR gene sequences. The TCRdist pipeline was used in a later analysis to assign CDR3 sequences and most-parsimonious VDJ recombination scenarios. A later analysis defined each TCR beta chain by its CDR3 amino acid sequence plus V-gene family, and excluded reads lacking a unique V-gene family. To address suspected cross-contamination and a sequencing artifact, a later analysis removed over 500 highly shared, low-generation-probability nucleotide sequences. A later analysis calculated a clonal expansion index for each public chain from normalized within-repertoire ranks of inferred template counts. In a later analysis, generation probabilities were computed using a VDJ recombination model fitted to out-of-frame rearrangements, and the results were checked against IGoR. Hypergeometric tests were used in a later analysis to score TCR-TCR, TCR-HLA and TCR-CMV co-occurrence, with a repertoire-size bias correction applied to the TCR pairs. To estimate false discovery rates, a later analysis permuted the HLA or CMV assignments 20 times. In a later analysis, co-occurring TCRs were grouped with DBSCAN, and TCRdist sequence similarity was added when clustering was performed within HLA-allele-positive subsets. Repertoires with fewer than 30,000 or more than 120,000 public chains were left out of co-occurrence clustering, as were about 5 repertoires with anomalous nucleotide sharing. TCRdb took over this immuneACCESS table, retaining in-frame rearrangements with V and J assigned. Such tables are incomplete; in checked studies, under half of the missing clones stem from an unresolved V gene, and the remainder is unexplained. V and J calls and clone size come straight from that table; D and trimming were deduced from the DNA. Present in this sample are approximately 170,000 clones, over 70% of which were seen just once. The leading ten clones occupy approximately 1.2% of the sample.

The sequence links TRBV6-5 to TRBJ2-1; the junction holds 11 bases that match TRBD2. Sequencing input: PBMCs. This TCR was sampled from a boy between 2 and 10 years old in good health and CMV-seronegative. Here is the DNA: TGTGCCAGCTCGACTAGCGGGACGTACAATGAGCAGTTCTTC. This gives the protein CASSTSGTYNEQFF.